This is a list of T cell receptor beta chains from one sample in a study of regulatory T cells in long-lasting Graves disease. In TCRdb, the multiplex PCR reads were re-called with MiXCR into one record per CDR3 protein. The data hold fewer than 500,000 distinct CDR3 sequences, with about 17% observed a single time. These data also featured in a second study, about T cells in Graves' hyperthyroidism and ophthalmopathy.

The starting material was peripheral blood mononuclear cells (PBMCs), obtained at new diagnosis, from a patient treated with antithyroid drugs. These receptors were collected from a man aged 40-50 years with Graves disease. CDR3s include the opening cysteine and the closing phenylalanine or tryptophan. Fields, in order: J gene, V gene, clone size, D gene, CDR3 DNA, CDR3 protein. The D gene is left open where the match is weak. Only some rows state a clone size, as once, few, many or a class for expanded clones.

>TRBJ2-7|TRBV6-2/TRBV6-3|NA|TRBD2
TGTGCCAGCAGTTACGACCCGCCACGGGGGGACCTCGGGGACGAGCAGTACTTC
CASSYDPPRGDLGDEQYF
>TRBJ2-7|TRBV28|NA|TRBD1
TGTGCCAGCAGTTTATCCGGAACAAGATACAGGGGTTATGAGCAGTACTTC
CASSLSGTRYRGYEQYF
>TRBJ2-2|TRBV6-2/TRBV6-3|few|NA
TGTGCCAGCAGTTACTCCGACGGGACCGGGGAGCTGTTTTTT
CASSYSDGTGELFF
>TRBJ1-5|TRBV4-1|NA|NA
TGCGCCAGCAGCCAAGTGGGCGAGCCCCAGCATTTT
CASSQVGEPQHF
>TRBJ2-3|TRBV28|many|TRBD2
TGTGCCAGCACCCAAAATCTGGGACTAGCGAGCTCAGATACGCAGTATTTT
CASTQNLGLASSDTQYF
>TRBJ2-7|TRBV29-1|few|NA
TGCAGCGTGGGGGGCCAGGCGATTAACCGGCAGTACTTC
CSVGGQAINRQYF
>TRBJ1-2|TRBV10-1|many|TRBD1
TGCGCCAGCAGCCCAGGACAGGGGGCGAATGGCTACACCTTC
CASSPGQGANGYTF
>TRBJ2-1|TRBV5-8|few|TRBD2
TGTGCCAGCAGCGGAATAGCGGGACTCCCCTACAATGAGCAGTTCTTC
CASSGIAGLPYNEQFF
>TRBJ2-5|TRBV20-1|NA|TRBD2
TGCAGTGCCAGACTAGCGGAGAGGGGAGAGACCCAGTACTTC
CSARLAERGETQYF
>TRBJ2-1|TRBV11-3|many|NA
TGTGCCAGCAGCCCACGTTGGTCAGACAATGAGCAGTTCTTC
CASSPRWSDNEQFF
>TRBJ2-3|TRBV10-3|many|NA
TGTGCCATCAGTTTTTACAATGGAGATACGCAGTATTTT
CAISFYNGDTQYF
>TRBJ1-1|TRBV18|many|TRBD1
TGTGCCAGCTCACCACCCTGGACAGGGGGGAACACTGAAGCTTTCTTT
CASSPPWTGGNTEAFF
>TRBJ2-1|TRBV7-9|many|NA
TGTGCCAGCAGCTACGAGACCAATGAGCAGTTCTTC
CASSYETNEQFF
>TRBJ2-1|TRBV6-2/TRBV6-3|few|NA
TGTGCCAGCAGTTACCAGGGAGCCACTAGGGATGAGCAGTTCTTC
CASSYQGATRDEQFF
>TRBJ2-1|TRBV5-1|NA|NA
TGCGCCAGCAGCTTGGATATCGGCGGCTCCTACAATGAGCAGTTCTTC
CASSLDIGGSYNEQFF
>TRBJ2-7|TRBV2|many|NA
TGTGCCAGCAGCCCAGACATCTCCTACGAGCAGTACTTC
CASSPDISYEQYF
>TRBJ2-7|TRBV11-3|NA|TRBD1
TGTGCCAGCAGCTTAACCGGGACAGGGAGGCACGAGCAGTACTTC
CASSLTGTGRHEQYF
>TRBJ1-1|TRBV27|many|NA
TGTGCCAGCAGCTCTATGTTGGGGAACACTGAAGCTTTCTTT
CASSSMLGNTEAFF
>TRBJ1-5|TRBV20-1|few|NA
TGCAGTGCTACCGAGGGGTATCGGAATCAGCCCCAGCATTTT
CSATEGYRNQPQHF
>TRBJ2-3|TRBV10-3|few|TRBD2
TGTGCCAGCGGGCCAGCGGGAGGGCCTCCGGATACGCAGTATTTT
CASGPAGGPPDTQYF
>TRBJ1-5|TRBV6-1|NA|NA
TGTGCCAGCACCGCATGGGGGGTGAGAAATCAGCCCCAGCATTTT
CASTAWGVRNQPQHF
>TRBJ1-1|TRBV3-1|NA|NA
TGTGCCAGCAGCCATATTAGCGGAACTGAAGCTTTCTTT
CASSHISGTEAFF
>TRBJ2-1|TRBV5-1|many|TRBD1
TGCGCCAGCAGCGGGACAGGGAGCTCCTACAATGAGCAGTTCTTC
CASSGTGSSYNEQFF
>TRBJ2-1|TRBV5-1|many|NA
TGCGCCAGCAGCTTGGCCCGGGACATTAACAATGAGCAGTTCTTC
CASSLARDINNEQFF
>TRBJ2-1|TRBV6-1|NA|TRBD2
TGTGCCAGCAGTGATATGTTAGCGGGAGCGTACGATGAGCAGTTCTTC
CASSDMLAGAYDEQFF
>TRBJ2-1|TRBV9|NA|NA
TGTGCCAGCAGCGTAGCTACGTGGGGGGATAGCTCCTACAATGAGCAGTTCTTC
CASSVATWGDSSYNEQFF
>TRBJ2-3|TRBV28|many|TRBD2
TGTGCCAGCAGAGCGAGCGGGGGCAGCACAGATACGCAGTATTTT
CASRASGGSTDTQYF
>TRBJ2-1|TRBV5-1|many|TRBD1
TGCGCCAGCAGCTTGGTAGGGGGCAGCTCCTACAATGAGCAGTTCTTC
CASSLVGGSSYNEQFF
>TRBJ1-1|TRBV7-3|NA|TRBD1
TGTGCCAGCAGCGCGGACAGGAGCAGCACTGAAGCTTTCTTT
CASSADRSSTEAFF
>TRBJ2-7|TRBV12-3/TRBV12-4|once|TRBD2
TGTGCCAGCAGTTTTAGCGGGAGCCCCTCGTGGGGGCAGTACTTC
CASSFSGSPSWGQYF
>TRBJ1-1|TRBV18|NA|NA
TGTGCCAGCTCACCATTGGGGGGCCCCGTGGACACTGAAGCTTTCTTT
CASSPLGGPVDTEAFF
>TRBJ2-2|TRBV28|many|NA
TGTGCCAGCAGTTCCCGTCCGGGGGTTGGGGCCACCGGGGAGCTGTTTTTT
CASSSRPGVGATGELFF
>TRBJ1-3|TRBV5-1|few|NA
TGCGCCAGCAGCCTTACAGGGTACTCTGGAAACACCATATATTTT
CASSLTGYSGNTIYF
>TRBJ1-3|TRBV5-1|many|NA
TGTGCCAGCAGCCACCCCGGGAGGGACACCATATATTTT
CASSHPGRDTIYF
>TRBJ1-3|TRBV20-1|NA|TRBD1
TGCAGTGCTCACCGGGACAGCTTCTCCATATATTTT
CSAHRDSFSIYF
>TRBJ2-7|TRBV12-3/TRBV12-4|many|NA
TGTGCCAGCAGTCCGCGACGGGGAGAGCACTACTTC
CASSPRRGEHYF
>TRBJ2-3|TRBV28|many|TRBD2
TGTGCCAGCAAAGGGTGGAGCGGGAGCTACACAGATACGCAGTATTTT
CASKGWSGSYTDTQYF
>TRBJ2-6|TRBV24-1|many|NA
TGTGCCACCAGTGATCCTGGACTCAGACCTGGGGCCAACGTCCTGACTTTC
CATSDPGLRPGANVLTF
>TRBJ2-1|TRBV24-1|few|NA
TGTGCCACCAATGATGTACTACAGGGTGAGCAGTTCTTC
CATNDVLQGEQFF
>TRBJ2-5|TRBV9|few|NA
TGTGCCAGCAGCGTAGACGGGGCCCAAGAGACCCAGTACTTC
CASSVDGAQETQYF
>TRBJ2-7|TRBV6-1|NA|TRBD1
TGTGCCAGCAGTCCGGGACAGGATCTCTACGAGCAGTACTTC
CASSPGQDLYEQYF
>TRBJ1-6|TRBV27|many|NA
TGTGCCAGCAGTTTAAGAGGTCCGTTGAACAGAGCTGTTAATTCACCCCTCCACTTT
CASSLRGPLNRAVNSPLHF
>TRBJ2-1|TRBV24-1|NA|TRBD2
TGTGCCACCAGTGATACCGGACTAGCTGAGCAGTTCTTC
CATSDTGLAEQFF
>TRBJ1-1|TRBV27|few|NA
TGTGCCAGCAGTTTGTCCAAAGCAGTTGAAGCTTTCTTT
CASSLSKAVEAFF
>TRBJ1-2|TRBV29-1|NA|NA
TGCAGCAGGGACTCTAACTATGGCTACACCTTC
CSRDSNYGYTF
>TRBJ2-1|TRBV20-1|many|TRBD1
TGCAGTGCTTCCGGGACAGGGGGCTACAATGAGCAGTTCTTC
CSASGTGGYNEQFF
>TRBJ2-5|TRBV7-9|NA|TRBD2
TGTGCCAGCAGCTCGCGGACTAGCCGTGAGACCCAGTACTTC
CASSSRTSRETQYF
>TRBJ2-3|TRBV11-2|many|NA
TGTGCCAGCAAAAGTTCGGCGGCCGCAGATACGCAGTATTTT
CASKSSAAADTQYF
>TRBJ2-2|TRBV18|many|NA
TGTGCCAGCTCACCACAACGGGGGACCGGGGAGCTGTTTTTT
CASSPQRGTGELFF
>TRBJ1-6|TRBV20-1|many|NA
TGCAGTGCTCCACAAACAGGGAGCAATTCACCCCTCCACTTT
CSAPQTGSNSPLHF
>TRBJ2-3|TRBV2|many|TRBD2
TGTGCCAGCAGACAGACTAGCATGACAGATACGCAGTATTTT
CASRQTSMTDTQYF
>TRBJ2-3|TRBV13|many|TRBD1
TGTGCCAGCAGCTTAGGATTTCTGTCAGGGGGATCAGACTATACGCAGTATTTT
CASSLGFLSGGSDYTQYF
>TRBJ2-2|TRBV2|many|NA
TGTGCCAGCAGTGAAGTATCGGGGGCGAACACCGGGGAGCTGTTTTTT
CASSEVSGANTGELFF
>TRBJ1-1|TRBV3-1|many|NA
TGTGCCAGCAGCCAAGGGGAGAACACTGAAGCTTTCTTT
CASSQGENTEAFF
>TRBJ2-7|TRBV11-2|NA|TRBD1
TGTGCCAGCAGTCCTCAACAGGGGACCGAGCAGTGCTTC
CASSPQQGTEQCF